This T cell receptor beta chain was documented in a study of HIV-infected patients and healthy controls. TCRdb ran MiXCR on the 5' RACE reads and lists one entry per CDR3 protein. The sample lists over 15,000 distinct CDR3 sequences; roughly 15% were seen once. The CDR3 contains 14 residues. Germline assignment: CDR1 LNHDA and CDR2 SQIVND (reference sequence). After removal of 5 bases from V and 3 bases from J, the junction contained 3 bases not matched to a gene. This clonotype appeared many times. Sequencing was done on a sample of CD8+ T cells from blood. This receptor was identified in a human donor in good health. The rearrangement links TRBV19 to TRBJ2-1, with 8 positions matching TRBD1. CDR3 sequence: CASSETGVYNEQFF. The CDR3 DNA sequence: TGTGCCAGTAGTGAGACAGGGGTCTACAATGAGCAGTTCTTC.